The source of this T cell receptor (beta chain) is a study of identical twins. Whole-study results and caveats: Sequences that were beta out-of-frame showed weaker excess twin sharing. Monozygotic twin pairs showed more out-of-frame TCR alpha sharing than models estimated.

Trimming left V 8 bases short and J 2 bases short, with 28 bases between. The length of the CDR3 is 19 residues. CDR1 is WSHSY, CDR2 SAAADI, per germline. TCRdb re-derived calls from the 5' RACE reads in MiXCR, one entry per CDR3 protein. The data show nearly 200,000 distinct CDR3 sequences, around 15% seen once. This clonotype was detected a few times. The antigen is unknown. These sequences were also reported in another study, on T cells expressing NK-cell markers. That publication notes: Each of 6 or 7 donors carried dominant NKG2C+ clonotypes accounting for about 1.0-7.0% of CD8+ T cells.

This clonotype was sampled from a woman between 18 and 30 years old in good health. V is TRBV10-2 and J is TRBJ2-1; D unclear. Sequencing used CD8+ T cells sorted from blood. CDR3 residues: CASSSLVDSSLTAYNEQFF. The DNA of the CDR3 is TGCGCCAGCTCCTCGCTTGTAGACTCCTCGCTTACCGCCTACAATGAGCAGTTCTTC.